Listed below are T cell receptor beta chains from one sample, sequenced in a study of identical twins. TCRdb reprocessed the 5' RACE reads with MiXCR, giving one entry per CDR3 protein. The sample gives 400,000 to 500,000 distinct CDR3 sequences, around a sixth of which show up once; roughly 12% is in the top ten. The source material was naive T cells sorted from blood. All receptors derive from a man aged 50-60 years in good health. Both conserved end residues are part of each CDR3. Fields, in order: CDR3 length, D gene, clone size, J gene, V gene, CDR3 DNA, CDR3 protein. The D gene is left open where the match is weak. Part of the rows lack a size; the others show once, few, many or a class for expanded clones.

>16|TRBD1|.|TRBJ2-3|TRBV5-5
TGTGCCAGCAGCTTGGTCCGGGACAGGCACACAGATACGCAGTATTTT
CASSLVRDRHTDTQYF
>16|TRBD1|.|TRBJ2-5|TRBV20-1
TGCAGTGCTAGTCCCTCCGGACAGGGATTTTCGAAGACCCAGTACTTC
CSASPSGQGFSKTQYF
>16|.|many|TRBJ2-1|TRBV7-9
TGTGCCAGCAGCGGGAGAGGCTATAGCTCCTACAATGAGCAGTTCTTC
CASSGRGYSSYNEQFF
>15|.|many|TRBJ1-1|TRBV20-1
TGCAGTGCTAGAGATAAGCCAGATCGGTACACTGAAGCTTTCTTT
CSARDKPDRYTEAFF
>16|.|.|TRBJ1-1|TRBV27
TGTGCCAGCAGTTTGAGCGGGGGGGCAGTGAACACTGAAGCTTTCTTT
CASSLSGGAVNTEAFF
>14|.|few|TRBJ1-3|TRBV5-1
TGCGCCAGCAGCCGGTCCGGGGTCGGAAACACCATATATTTT
CASSRSGVGNTIYF
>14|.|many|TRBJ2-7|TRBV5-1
TGCGCCAGCAGCTTGGGACAGTCCTCCTACGAGCAGTACTTC
CASSLGQSSYEQYF
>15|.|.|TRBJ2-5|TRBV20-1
TGCAGTGCTAGACCCCTTGTACAAGGTCCAGAGACCCAGTACTTC
CSARPLVQGPETQYF
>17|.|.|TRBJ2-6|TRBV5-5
TGTGCCAGCAGCTGGGCTTGGGGGGACTCTGGGGCCAACGTCCTGACTTTC
CASSWAWGDSGANVLTF
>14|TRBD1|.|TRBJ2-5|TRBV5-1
TGCGCCAGCAGCTTGGGACAGGGGGTTGAGACCCAGTACTTC
CASSLGQGVETQYF
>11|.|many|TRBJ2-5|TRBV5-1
TGCGCCAGCAGCGCTGAAGAGACCCAGTACTTC
CASSAEETQYF
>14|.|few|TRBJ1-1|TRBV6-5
TGTGCCAGCAGTTACCTACAGGAGTACACTGAAGCTTTCTTT
CASSYLQEYTEAFF
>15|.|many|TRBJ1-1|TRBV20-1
TGCAGTGCTAGAGGGGATCGGAAAGGGAAGGCTGAAGCTTTCTTT
CSARGDRKGKAEAFF
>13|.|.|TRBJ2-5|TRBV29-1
TGCAGCGTTGCCGTAAGACAGAAAGAGACCCAGTACTTC
CSVAVRQKETQYF
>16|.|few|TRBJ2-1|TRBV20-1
TGCAGTGCCACTAAGGAAAGGCTCATCTCCTACAATGAGCAGTTCTTC
CSATKERLISYNEQFF
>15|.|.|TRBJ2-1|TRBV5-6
TGTGCCAGCAGCTTGTCCCTCAGACTAGAGAATGAGCAGTTCTTC
CASSLSLRLENEQFF
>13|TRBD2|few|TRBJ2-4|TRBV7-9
TGTGCCAGCAGCACCCCAGGGAGGGACATTCAGTACTTC
CASSTPGRDIQYF
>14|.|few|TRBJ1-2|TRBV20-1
TGCAGTGCAGTAAGGGAGGGAAGTTGGCATGGCTACACCTTC
CSAVREGSWHGYTF
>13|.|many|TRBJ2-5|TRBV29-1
TGCAGCGTTGACCTCAGGGGGGCAGAGACCCAGTACTTC
CSVDLRGAETQYF
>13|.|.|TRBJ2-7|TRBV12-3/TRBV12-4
TGTGCCAGCAAGCCGACAGACTCCTACGAGCAGTACTTC
CASKPTDSYEQYF
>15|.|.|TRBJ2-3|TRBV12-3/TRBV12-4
TGTGCCAGCATTTTCCTAGCCGCTAGCACAGATACGCAGTATTTT
CASIFLAASTDTQYF
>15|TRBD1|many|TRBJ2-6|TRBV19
TGTGCCACTCAGGGGGCCTCTTCTGGGGCCAACGTCCTGACTTTC
CATQGASSGANVLTF
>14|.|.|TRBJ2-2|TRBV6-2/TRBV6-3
TGTGCCAGCAGTGGCACTCGGAACACCGGGGAGCTGTTTTTT
CASSGTRNTGELFF
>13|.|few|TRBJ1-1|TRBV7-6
TGTGCCAGCAGCACGGCGCCGAACACTGAAGCTTTCTTT
CASSTAPNTEAFF
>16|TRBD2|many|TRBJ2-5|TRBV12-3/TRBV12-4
TGTGCCAGCAGCCCAGGACTAGCGGGGGGTCAAGAGACCCAGTACTTC
CASSPGLAGGQETQYF
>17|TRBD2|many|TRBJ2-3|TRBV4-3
TGCGCCAGCAGCCAAGGGGGAGCGGGAGAAGCGAAAGATACGCAGTATTTT
CASSQGGAGEAKDTQYF
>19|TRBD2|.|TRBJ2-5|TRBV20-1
TGCAGTGCTAGAAAGGGTGGCGGGGGGCTAGCCCTGCGCTCCGAGACTCAGTACTTC
CSARKGGGGLALRSETQYF
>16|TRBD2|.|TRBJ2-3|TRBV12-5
TGTGCTAGTGGTCCAACTAGCGGGGGATTGTCAGATACGCAGTATTTT
CASGPTSGGLSDTQYF
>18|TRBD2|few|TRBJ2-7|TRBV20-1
TGCAGTGCTATACTAACGGGGACTAGCGGGGGTCCCTCCTACGAGCAGTACTTC
CSAILTGTSGGPSYEQYF
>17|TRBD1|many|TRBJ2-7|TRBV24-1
TGTGCCACCAGTGACTCACCCGGGACAGGGCCTGCCTACGAGCAGTACTTC
CATSDSPGTGPAYEQYF
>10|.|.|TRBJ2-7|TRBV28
TGTGCCAGTATGGGCTACGAGCAGTACTTC
CASMGYEQYF
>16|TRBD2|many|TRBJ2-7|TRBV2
TGTGCCAGCAGTGCATCTACTAGCGGGGTCTCCTACGAGCAGTACTTC
CASSASTSGVSYEQYF
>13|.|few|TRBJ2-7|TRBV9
TGTGCCAGCAGCCCGCGGGGTTCCTACGAGCAGTACTTC
CASSPRGSYEQYF
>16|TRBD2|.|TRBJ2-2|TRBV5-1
TGCGCCAGCAGCACGACTAGCGGGGGGAGCGGCGGGGAGCTGTTTTTT
CASSTTSGGSGGELFF
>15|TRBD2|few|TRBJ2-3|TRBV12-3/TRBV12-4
TGTGCCAGCAGTTGGGAGCGGGAGAGCACAGATACGCAGTATTTT
CASSWERESTDTQYF
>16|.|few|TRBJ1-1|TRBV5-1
TGCGCCAGCAGCTTGTGGACGGGGAGGCTGAACACTGAAGCTTTCTTT
CASSLWTGRLNTEAFF
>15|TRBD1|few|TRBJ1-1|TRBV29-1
TGCAGCGTGTGGGACAGGGGTATGAGGAACACTGAAGCTTTCTTT
CSVWDRGMRNTEAFF
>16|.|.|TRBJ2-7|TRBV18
TGTGCCAGCTCACCACGCTTCGGGGAGGCCTCCTACGAGCAGTACTTC
CASSPRFGEASYEQYF
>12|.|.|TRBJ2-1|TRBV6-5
TGTGCCAGCAGTGGTCTCTACAATGAGCAGTTCTTC
CASSGLYNEQFF
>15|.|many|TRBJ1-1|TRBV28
TGTGCCAGCAGCCCTACCACGGGCCCCCCGACTGAAGCTTTCTTT
CASSPTTGPPTEAFF
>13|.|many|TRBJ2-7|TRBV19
TGTGCCAGTAGTACCGACGGAGGTCTGGAGCAGTACTTC
CASSTDGGLEQYF
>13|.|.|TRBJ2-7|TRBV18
TGTGCCAGCTCACCACGGTACGGCTACGAGCAGTACTTC
CASSPRYGYEQYF
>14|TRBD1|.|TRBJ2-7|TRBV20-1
TGCAGTGCTGGAGGGGACAGGATTTCCTACGAGCAGTACTTC
CSAGGDRISYEQYF
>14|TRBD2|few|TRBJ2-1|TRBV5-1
TGCGCCAGCGACTCGCGGGGGGTATACAATGAGCAGTTCTTC
CASDSRGVYNEQFF
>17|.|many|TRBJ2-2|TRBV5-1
TGCGCCAGCAGCTTGAGGCAGGGAACACCGAACACCGGGGAGCTGTTTTTT
CASSLRQGTPNTGELFF
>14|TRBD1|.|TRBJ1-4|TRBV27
TGTGCCAGCAGTTCTACAGGGGGCTGGGAAAAACTGTTTTTT
CASSSTGGWEKLFF